These 18 T cell receptor beta chains originate from one sample sequenced in a study of human T cells and chemical hapten exposure. Via MiXCR, TCRdb re-called the RACE reads, giving one row per CDR3 protein. Of more than 250,000 distinct CDR3 sequences in the sample, around 7.7% were seen once. Described time point: pre-sensitization, week 0. Treatment meaning: therapeutic diphenylcyclopropenone sensitization with weekly scalp DPC. Sequenced here: whole blood, sampled in connection with sensitization to the hapten diphenylcyclopropenone (DPC). The receptors stem from a young man with alopecia areata. Some clones in this sample may be carry-over from other donors' samples.

The rearrangement links TRBV6-2 or TRBV6-3 to TRBJ2-1, with TRBD2 as a possible D gene (6 bases). The CDR3 totals 16 residues. Trimming left V 0 bases short and J 4 bases short, with 13 bases between. Germline V gene sequence: CDR1 MNHEY, CDR2 SVGEGT. The CDR3 is CASSYSIGGRYNEQFF. CDR3 nucleotide sequence: TGTGCCAGCAGTTACTCGATCGGGGGAAGGTACAATGAGCAGTTCTTC.

Only a few counts were recorded for this clonotype. The gene calls are TRBV28 and TRBJ2-7, with 9 positions matching TRBD1. Germline CDR1 reads MDHEN; CDR2 reads SYDVKM. The trim removed 3 bases at V and 0 bases at J, leaving 6 bases unmatched. CDR3 length: 16 residues. CDR3 bases: TGTGCCAGCAGTTTTGGGACAGGGTACGACTCCTACGAGCAGTACTTC. Protein sequence: CASSFGTGYDSYEQYF.

This clonotype was recorded many times. The chain has TRBV28 and TRBJ2-2, with D unclear. Germline V CDR1 and CDR2: MDHEN, SYDVKM. V was trimmed by 8 bases and J by 3 bases, leaving 13 bases between them. This CDR3 spans 14 amino acids. The CDR3 region is CASPPAGYTGELFF. The DNA for the CDR3 is TGTGCCAGCCCTCCGGCAGGCTACACCGGGGAGCTGTTTTTT.

This clonotype was recorded a few times. The rearrangement joins TRBV10-3 to TRBJ2-3, with TRBD2 matching 13 bases. The CDR3 sequence is 17 residues long. The J segment lost 0 bases and the V segment lost 7 bases, leaving 7 bases of the junction unmatched. The germline V gene has CDR1 ENHRY and CDR2 SYGVKD. The DNA of the CDR3 is TGTGCCATCACCGGGGGACTAGCGGGGCCTAGCACAGATACGCAGTATTTT. This gives the protein CAITGGLAGPSTDTQYF.

The V and J genes are TRBV10-2 and TRBJ2-3, with TRBD2 matching over 9 bases. V lost 2 bases and J lost 2; bases outside the gene matches: 5. The CDR3 spans 16 residues. The germline V gene encodes CDR1 WSHSY and CDR2 SAAADI. The CDR3 DNA follows: TGCGCCAGCAGTGAGGCTAGCGGGGCCTACACAGATACGCAGTATTTT. Residues: CASSEASGAYTDTQYF.

The chain is built from TRBV4-2 and TRBJ1-1; 7 positions match TRBD1. The V gene end was trimmed by 1 base and the J gene end by 4 bases; junction bases not matched to a gene: 3. In germline, CDR1 is LGHNA, CDR2 YNFKEQ. The CDR3 loop spans 14 amino acids. The CDR3 spells CASSQGRQGTEAFF. CDR3 coding DNA: TGTGCCAGCAGCCAAGGGAGACAGGGCACTGAAGCTTTCTTT.

V and J are TRBV12-3 or TRBV12-4 and TRBJ2-7; TRBD1 aligns across 10 bases. The CDR3 spans 15 residues. V lost 1 base, J lost 0 bases, and 0 bases stayed unmatched. As DNA, the CDR3 is TGTGCCAGCAGTTTAGGGACAGGGGGCTCCTACGAGCAGTACTTC. It codes for CASSLGTGGSYEQYF.

This clonotype was picked up a small number of times. The chain carries TRBV10-3 and TRBJ2-3, with 9 positions matching TRBD1. Looked up from germline, CDR1 is ENHRY and CDR2 is SYGVKD. The CDR3 length is 17 residues. Trimming at V came to 2 bases and at J to 0 bases, leaving 6 bases not matched to a gene. CDR3: CAISETPGTGSTDTQYF. CDR3 bases: TGTGCCATCAGTGAGACTCCCGGGACAGGGAGCACAGATACGCAGTATTTT.

This clonotype has more than one count but fewer than ten. This chain links TRBV7-9 with TRBJ2-2, with no clear D. The germline V gene encodes CDR1 SEHNR and CDR2 FQNEAQ (reference sequence). V was pared by 5 bases and J by 4 bases, with 11 bases between. The CDR3 loop spans 14 amino acids. DNA for the CDR3: TGTGCCAGCAGCCCCGACGGGTCCACCGGGGAGCTGTTTTTT. It translates to CASSPDGSTGELFF.

Many counts were recorded for this clonotype. Here the CDR3 reads CASARTGGLYGYTF. The CDR3, as DNA: TGTGCCAGCGCTAGGACAGGAGGCCTCTATGGCTACACCTTC. The rearrangement links TRBV7-9 to TRBJ1-2; 7 nucleotides line up with TRBD1. Germline V lookup: CDR1 SEHNR, CDR2 FQNEAQ (reference sequence). With V trimmed by 8 bases and J by 4 bases, 10 bases remained unmatched. This CDR3 has 14 residues.

This clonotype showed up many times. V gene TRBV28 combines with J gene TRBJ2-5; D might be TRBD1 (6 bases). CDR3 length: 12 amino acids. Between the trimmed V and J ends, which lost 7 bases and 9 bases, there was a span of 15 bases. Germline V gene lookup returns CDR1 MDHEN and CDR2 SYDVKM. Here the CDR3 DNA reads TGTGCCAGCAAAGACAGGCGGCAGGCCCAGTACTTC. Residues: CASKDRRQAQYF. Full variable domain (rest looked up from reference TRBV28 and TRBJ2-5): DVKVTQSSRYLVKRTGEKVFLECVQDMDHENMFWYRQDPGLGLRLIYFSYDVKMKEKGDIPEGYSVSREKKERFSLILESASTNQTSMYLCASKDRRQAQYFGPGTRLLVL.

This clonotype was detected ten times or more. The junction departs from the called germline gene at one end, perhaps through a read error. The V and J genes are TRBV12-3 or TRBV12-4 and TRBJ2-7, with 8 bases fitting TRBD2. CDR3 length equals 14 residues. CDR3 sequence reads: CASSIAGLSYEQYF. The CDR3, as DNA: TGTGCCAGCAGTATAGCGGGGCTCTCCTACGAGCAGTACTTC.

This clonotype was detected ten times or more. V and J are TRBV28 and TRBJ2-2; no reliable D call. Germline loops: CDR1 MDHEN, CDR2 SYDVKM. The V gene lost 6 bases and the J gene lost 0 bases, with 14 bases spanning the gap. The CDR3 length is 16 residues. This chain's CDR3 is CASSSSEVANTGELFF. The CDR3, as DNA: TGTGCCAGCAGCTCATCCGAGGTGGCGAACACCGGGGAGCTGTTTTTT. Based on the CDR3 plus reference TRBV28 and TRBJ2-2, the full variable domain is DVKVTQSSRYLVKRTGEKVFLECVQDMDHENMFWYRQDPGLGLRLIYFSYDVKMKEKGDIPEGYSVSREKKERFSLILESASTNQTSMYLCASSSSEVANTGELFFGEGSRLTVL.

This clonotype appeared many times. J is TRBJ1-2 and V is TRBV11-2; D is unclear. V was shortened by 8 bases and J by 5 bases, with 15 bases between the two germline ends. The CDR3 extends over 13 amino acids. Germline CDR1 is SGHAT and CDR2 is FQNNGV. The CDR3 reads CASGLGWSYGYTF. The CDR3, as DNA: TGTGCCAGCGGTCTAGGCTGGAGTTATGGCTACACCTTC.

In this sample, this clonotype turned up a few times. This chain links TRBV10-3 with TRBJ1-2; D gene uncertain. CDR3 length equals 14 residues. Per the germline V gene, CDR1 is ENHRY and CDR2 is SYGVKD. V lost 2 bases to trimming and J lost 6 bases, with 13 bases between them. The CDR3 nucleotides are TGTGCCATCAGTGAGACCCAAAGTGCGGATGGCTACACCTTC. Translation gives CAISETQSADGYTF.

Ten or more counts support this clonotype. The chain couples TRBV5-1 to TRBJ1-1; D unresolved. This CDR3 contains 13 residues. Deletions cut 1 base from V and 10 bases from J, with 14 bases between. Per germline, CDR1 SGHRS and CDR2 YFSETQ. In DNA, the CDR3 is TGCGCCAGCAGCTTGATTCCTGGAGAGAGAGCTTTCTTT. Amino acids: CASSLIPGERAFF. The variable domain in full, with the rest retrieved from reference TRBV5-1 and TRBJ1-1, is KAGVTQTPRYLIKTRGQQVTLSCSPISGHRSVSWYQQTPGQGLQFLFEYFSETQRNKGNFPGRFSGRQFSNSRSEMNVSTLELGDSALYLCASSLIPGERAFFGQGTRLTVV.

This clonotype was observed at least ten times. This chain joins TRBV9 and TRBJ1-1, with a tentative D call TRBD1 (5 bases). Germline CDR1 reads SGDLS; CDR2 reads YYNGEE. There are 12 residues in the CDR3. Trimming took 4 bases from V and 6 from J, leaving 10 bases between them. The CDR3 spells CASSPGRAEAFF. CDR3 sequence (DNA): TGTGCCAGCAGCCCGGGGCGGGCTGAAGCTTTCTTT. Looking up the rest from reference TRBV9 and TRBJ1-1 gives the full variable domain: DSGVTQTPKHLITATGQRVTLRCSPRSGDLSVYWYQQSLDQGLQFLIQYYNGEERAKGNILERFSAQQFPDLHSELNLSSLELGDSALYFCASSPGRAEAFFGQGTRLTVV.

CDR3 bases: TGTGCCAGCAGGCCCCCCGGGCTCCCTAATGAAAAACTGTTTTTT. Translation gives CASRPPGLPNEKLFF. The chain links TRBV12-3 or TRBV12-4 to TRBJ1-4; D gene uncertain. Trimming cost V 6 bases and J 3 bases, with 14 bases left between them. The CDR3 has 15 amino acids.